Listed below are T cell receptor beta chains from one sample, sequenced in a study of blood T cell repertoires in COVID-19. TCRdb's copy holds only in-frame clones and misses some; the assay was immunoSEQ multiplex PCR. In the table there are around 290,000 clones, approximately 86% of which are singletons. The material sequenced was peripheral blood. The origin of the receptors is a woman in her 70s with COVID-19, enrolled during active disease. CDR3s include the opening cysteine and the closing phenylalanine or tryptophan. D genes are given only for firm matches. Only part of the rows carry a size: once, few, many, or a class if the clone is expanded.

J gene | D gene | clone size | V gene | CDR3 protein | CDR3 DNA
TRBJ1-2 | TRBD1 | . | TRBV2 | CASSRQGADGYTF | TGTGCCAGCAGTAGACAGGGGGCGGATGGCTACACCTTC
TRBJ1-5 | . | . | TRBV21-1 | CASSNRPEENSNQPQHF | TGTGCCAGCAGCAACCGCCCGGAGGAAAATAGCAATCAGCCCCAGCATTTT
TRBJ2-5 | . | . | TRBV7-6 | CASSLGRMTQYF | TGTGCCAGCAGCTTAGGGCGGATGACCCAGTACTTC
TRBJ2-7 | TRBD1 | . | TRBV28 | CASSPPGQGDEQYF | TGTGCCAGCAGTCCCCCGGGACAGGGGGACGAGCAGTACTTC
TRBJ1-2 | . | once | TRBV4-3 | CASSYSSYGYTF | TGCGCCAGCAGCTACTCGAGCTATGGCTACACCTTC
TRBJ1-3 | TRBD1 | . | TRBV5-1 | CASSPTGDSSGNTIYF | TGCGCCAGCAGCCCTACAGGGGACAGCTCTGGAAACACCATATATTTT
TRBJ2-1 | TRBD2 | . | TRBV19 | CASRTSRYNEQFF | TGTGCCAGTCGGACTAGCCGCTACAATGAGCAGTTCTTC
TRBJ2-1 | . | . | TRBV7-3 | CASSLGGPSNEQFF | TGTGCCAGCAGCCTGGGGGGGCCTTCCAATGAGCAGTTCTTC
TRBJ1-1 | . | . | TRBV7-9 | CASRVGWGRTEAFF | TGTGCCAGCAGAGTAGGATGGGGGAGGACTGAAGCTTTCTTT
TRBJ1-3 | . | . | TRBV11-2 | CASRPQGSGNTIYF | TGTGCCAGCAGACCACAGGGCTCTGGAAACACCATATATTTT
TRBJ1-5 | TRBD1 | . | TRBV27 | CASSPQDRGLGQPQHF | TGTGCCAGCAGTCCCCAGGACAGGGGGCTCGGCCAGCCCCAGCATTTT
TRBJ2-1 | TRBD2 | . | TRBV6-5 | CASRYSGANEQFF | TGTGCCAGCAGATATAGCGGGGCCAATGAGCAGTTCTTC
TRBJ2-5 | TRBD2 | . | TRBV13 | CASSLGTLAGSGETQYF | TGTGCCAGCAGCTTAGGTACTCTAGCGGGGTCAGGAGAGACCCAGTACTTC
TRBJ1-4 | . | . | TRBV5-6 | CASRVRQIQAGIWELFF | TGTGCCAGCAGAGTTCGGCAAATTCAGGCAGGAATATGGGAACTGTTTTTT
TRBJ2-5 | TRBD1 | . | TRBV2 | CASSGETGVETQYF | TGTGCCAGCAGTGGGGAGACAGGGGTAGAGACCCAGTACTTC
TRBJ1-2 | . | . | TRBV7-2 | CASSLYSELTVGYTF | TGTGCCAGCAGCCTATATTCGGAGTTGACCGTGGGCTACACCTTC
TRBJ1-5 | TRBD1 | . | TRBV5-4 | CASSSGQGGFNQPQHF | TGTGCCAGCAGCTCGGGACAGGGGGGATTCAATCAGCCCCAGCATTTT
TRBJ2-2 | . | . | TRBV29-1 | CSATGSTNTGELFF | TGCAGCGCTACGGGGTCCACGAACACCGGGGAGCTGTTTTTT
TRBJ1-1 | TRBD1 | . | TRBV19 | CASSKEGQGFVMNTEAFF | TGTGCCAGTAGCAAAGAGGGACAGGGATTTGTCATGAACACTGAAGCTTTCTTT
TRBJ2-7 | . | . | TRBV11-3 | CASSLDRGKGEQYF | TGTGCCAGCAGCTTAGATCGGGGTAAGGGCGAGCAGTACTTC
TRBJ2-2 | . | . | TRBV18 | CASSPPGGGVTGELFF | TGTGCCAGCTCACCACCCGGAGGGGGCGTGACCGGGGAGCTGTTTTTT
TRBJ1-1 | . | few | TRBV7-3 | CASSLTVNTEAFF | TGTGCCAGCAGCTTGACAGTGAACACTGAAGCTTTCTTT
TRBJ2-5 | TRBD1 | once | TRBV5-1 | CASSLEGQGGETQYF | TGCGCCAGCAGCTTGGAGGGACAGGGGGGCGAGACCCAGTACTTC
TRBJ1-1 | TRBD1 | . | TRBV19 | CASSDYRGGEAFF | TGTGCCAGTAGTGACTACAGGGGGGGTGAAGCTTTCTTT
TRBJ2-6 | . | . | TRBV7-2 | CASSFQGANVLTF | TGTGCCAGCAGCTTCCAAGGGGCCAACGTCCTGACTTTC
TRBJ1-2 | TRBD1 | . | TRBV5-6 | CASSRDRVIRITF | TGTGCCAGCAGCCGGGACAGGGTTATTCGTATCACCTTC
TRBJ1-1 | TRBD1 | . | TRBV5-8 | CASSLTGGFTEAFF | TGTGCCAGCAGCTTGACAGGGGGCTTCACTGAAGCTTTCTTT
TRBJ2-1 | . | few | TRBV5-1 | CASSLGSVDNEQFF | TGCGCCAGCAGCTTGGGTTCGGTAGACAATGAGCAGTTCTTC
TRBJ1-1 | TRBD1 | few | TRBV2 | CASRDSGQGTEAFF | TGTGCCAGCAGGGATTCGGGACAGGGCACTGAAGCTTTCTTT
TRBJ2-1 | . | . | TRBV2 | CASRTAGAYNEQFF | TGTGCCAGCCGGACGGCGGGCGCCTACAATGAGCAGTTCTTC
TRBJ2-7 | TRBD1 | . | TRBV6-1 | CASSEKGGQGYEQYF | TGTGCCAGCAGTGAAAAGGGAGGACAGGGGTACGAGCAGTACTTC
TRBJ2-1 | TRBD2 | . | TRBV6-5 | CASSPGLAGGPQQFF | TGTGCCAGCAGTCCGGGACTAGCGGGGGGGCCCCAGCAGTTCTTC
TRBJ1-6 | . | . | TRBV9 | CASSVGSSYNSPLHF | TGTGCCAGCAGCGTAGGGAGCTCCTATAATTCACCCCTCCACTTT
TRBJ1-1 | TRBD1 | . | TRBV28 | CASRPSTGRNTEAFF | TGTGCCAGCAGACCATCGACAGGGAGGAACACTGAAGCTTTCTTT
TRBJ1-4 | . | . | TRBV30 | CASDGINEKLFF | TGTGCCTCGGACGGGATTAATGAAAAACTGTTTTTT
TRBJ1-5 | TRBD1 | . | TRBV5-6 | CASSLDRGGQPQHF | TGTGCCAGCAGCTTGGACAGGGGAGGTCAGCCCCAGCATTTT
TRBJ2-1 | . | . | TRBV7-2 | CASSAIPGTYNEQFF | TGTGCCAGCAGCGCGATACCGGGGACCTACAATGAGCAGTTCTTC
TRBJ1-5 | TRBD1 | . | TRBV12-3/TRBV12-4 | CASSRTGVQPQHF | TGTGCCAGCAGTCGGACAGGGGTTCAGCCCCAGCATTTT
TRBJ1-2 | TRBD1 | . | TRBV28 | CASSSEDRFSYTF | TGTGCCAGCAGTTCAGAGGACAGGTTCAGCTACACCTTC
TRBJ2-7 | TRBD1 | . | TRBV5-1 | CASSSTGGAYEQYF | TGCGCCAGCAGCTCGACAGGGGGGGCCTACGAGCAGTACTTC
TRBJ2-3 | TRBD2 | . | TRBV20-1 | CSASPTAGETDTQYF | TGCAGTGCTAGTCCCACGGCGGGGGAGACAGATACGCAGTATTTT
TRBJ2-7 | TRBD1 | . | TRBV9 | CASSPPDRVYEQYF | TGTGCCAGCAGCCCACCGGACAGGGTGTACGAGCAGTACTTC
TRBJ2-3 | TRBD2 | . | TRBV9 | CASSPGEGLRDTQYF | TGTGCCAGCAGCCCGGGGGAGGGGTTAAGAGATACGCAGTATTTT
TRBJ2-3 | TRBD2 | . | TRBV4-1 | CASSRTSGSVLTDTQYF | TGCGCCAGCAGTCGGACTAGCGGCAGCGTACTCACAGATACGCAGTATTTT
TRBJ2-7 | . | once | TRBV2 | CASSLTVSSYEQYF | TGTGCCAGCAGTTTGACAGTGAGCTCCTACGAGCAGTACTTC
TRBJ1-4 | TRBD1 | once | TRBV3-1/TRBV3-2 | CASSQPDRVGLGEKLFF | TGTGCCAGCAGCCAACCAGACAGGGTCGGACTGGGAGAAAAACTGTTTTTT
TRBJ2-1 | TRBD2 | . | TRBV6-2/TRBV6-3 | CASSFLGGRYNEQFF | TGTGCCAGCAGTTTTTTGGGAGGGAGATACAATGAGCAGTTCTTC
TRBJ2-5 | TRBD2 | . | TRBV6-5 | CASSFLAGGGETQYF | TGTGCCAGCAGTTTCCTAGCGGGGGGGGGCGAGACCCAGTACTTC
TRBJ1-5 | . | few | TRBV4-3 | CASSQDRTVNQPQHF | TGCGCCAGCAGCCAAGATCGAACGGTCAATCAGCCCCAGCATTTT